This TCR beta chain was retrieved from a study of a mutant IDH1 vaccine in newly diagnosed glioma. Background on the study: Vaccine dosing followed radiotherapy by 4-6 weeks, or accompanied temozolomide cycles. Week 35 was assigned to visit V12, and week 47 was assigned to visit V13. Treated patients comprised around 62% males and about 40% females, mean age approximately 42 years.

CDR1 is MNHNS and CDR2 is SASEGT in the germline V gene. After removal of 7 bases from V and 3 bases from J, the junction contained 7 bases not matched to a gene. This CDR3 contains 15 residues. The protocol was immunoSEQ multiplex PCR, while the TCRdb copy is restricted to in-frame clones and leaves out a portion. The repertoire includes approximately 84,000 clones, about 81% of them detected once, and more than 5% sits in the top ten. The sample's time point: week 47, end of study. Doses consisted of 300 ug of mutant IDH1 20-mer peptide each, paired with topical imiquimod. In regard to this clone: As yet, its antigen is unknown.

Sample: PBMCs, taken from a glioma patient whose treatment included an IDH1 peptide vaccine. This TCR derives from a man aged 35 to 55 with glioma. The rearrangement joins TRBV6-1 to TRBJ1-5, with 9 bases matching TRBD1. The CDR3 protein is CASTSRDRANQPQHF. In DNA form, the CDR3 reads TGTGCCAGCACCTCCCGGGACAGGGCCAATCAGCCCCAGCATTTT.